A single sample gave rise to the 32 T cell receptor beta chains below, sequenced in a study of regulatory and conventional T cells in breast cancer. One entry per CDR3 protein results from TCRdb running MiXCR on the PCR reads. In the table there are about 10,000 distinct CDR3 sequences, roughly 34% of which are singletons. Specimen: conventional T cells from blood. Source of these receptors: a male donor in good health.

This clonotype was seen more than once but under ten times. The CDR3 DNA reads as TGCAGTGCTAGAGCCCCGGGCCTCTCTGGGGCCAACGTCCTGACTTTC. This sequence encodes CSARAPGLSGANVLTF. The J gene is TRBJ2-6, the V gene TRBV20-1; D gene uncertain. CDR1 and CDR2 from the germline V gene are DFQATT and SNEGSKA (reference sequence). V shed 1 base and J shed 0 bases, with 10 bases lying between them. The CDR3 spans 16 residues.

The sample holds a few counts of this clonotype. The rearrangement links TRBV19 to TRBJ1-2; tentative D call: TRBD1 (5 bases). Germline assignment: CDR1 LNHDA and CDR2 SQIVND (reference sequence). V gave up 3 bases and J gave up 2 bases, with 16 bases separating them. The CDR3 is made up of 16 amino acids. The CDR3 region has the DNA TGTGCCAGTAGTATCCATAAAGCCGGGGGGAACTATGGCTACACCTTC. It codes for CASSIHKAGGNYGYTF.

This clonotype is classed as medium-sized (0.01 to 0.1%). The rearrangement links TRBV7-9 to TRBJ2-2, with a tentative D call TRBD1 (6 bases). CDR3 size: 15 residues. Per the germline V gene, CDR1 is SEHNR and CDR2 is FQNEAQ (reference sequence). Trimming removed 1 base from V and 3 bases from J, with 9 bases in between. This CDR3 is CASSLGTVYTGELFF. CDR3 bases: TGTGCCAGCAGCTTAGGGACAGTATACACCGGGGAGCTGTTTTTT.

This clonotype was seen only a few times. The rearrangement links TRBV20-1 to TRBJ2-1, with a tentative D call TRBD2 (7 bases). The germline CDR1 and CDR2 sequences are DFQATT and SNEGSKA (reference sequence). V was cut by 3 bases and J by 6 bases, with 15 bases left in between. This CDR3 comprises 14 residues. DNA for the CDR3: TGCAGTGCTAGCCCGGGGGGCCGGGTCAATGAGCAGTTCTTC. Its protein product is CSASPGGRVNEQFF.

By share of the sample, this clonotype is medium-sized. The V gene is TRBV12-3 or TRBV12-4, the J gene TRBJ1-1, with D unresolved. The CDR3 is made up of 13 amino acids. Trimming took 9 bases from V and 4 from J, leaving 15 bases between them. CDR3 in DNA: TGTGCCAGTTTACGGAGGTCTGTCACTGAAGCTTTCTTT. This codes for CASLRRSVTEAFF.

The chain has TRBV4-2 and TRBJ2-5; no clear D. Per the germline V gene, CDR1 is LGHNA and CDR2 is YNFKEQ. The CDR3 is 10 amino acids. Between the trimmed V and J ends, which lost 8 bases and 6 bases, there was a span of 7 bases. CDR3 nucleotide sequence: TGTGCCAGCGGAGAAAAGACCCAGTACTTC. Translated, it gives CASGEKTQYF.

This clonotype was detected a few times. The chain has TRBV7-2 and TRBJ1-1; D is unclear. Trimming took 5 bases from V and 1 from J, leaving 11 bases between them. The germline V gene has CDR1 SGHTA and CDR2 FQGNSA. This CDR3 has 14 amino acids. Written as DNA, the CDR3 is TGTGCCAGCAGCCCGCGGGGTCGGAACACTGAAGCTTTCTTT. Translating it yields CASSPRGRNTEAFF.

The chain employs TRBV12-3 or TRBV12-4 and TRBJ1-5; maybe TRBD1 (5 bases). V was shortened by 3 bases and J by 5 bases, with 11 bases between the two germline ends. The CDR3 covers 14 residues. The CDR3 region is CASSLARAYQPQHF. The CDR3 bases are TGTGCCAGCAGTTTGGCCAGGGCTTATCAGCCCCAGCATTTT.

This clonotype qualifies as medium-sized. The rearrangement uses TRBV5-5 and TRBJ2-7; no firm D call. Germline-derived CDR1 and CDR2 are SGHKS and YYEKEE (reference sequence). Trimming stripped 4 bases from V and 7 bases from J, with 12 bases between. The CDR3 extends over 12 amino acids. The CDR3 is CASSATLKEQYF. The DNA for the CDR3 is TGTGCCAGCAGCGCCACGTTGAAGGAGCAGTACTTC.

The rearrangement uses TRBV7-9 and TRBJ1-4, with D possibly being TRBD1 (5 bases). Germline CDR1 is SEHNR and CDR2 is FQNEAQ (reference sequence). V was shortened by 8 bases and J by 5 bases, with 9 bases between the two germline ends. The CDR3 is 12 amino acids. CDR3 DNA sequence: TGTGCCAGCGCCCGGGACAATGAAAAACTGTTTTTT. Its protein product is CASARDNEKLFF.

This clonotype rates as medium-sized (0.01 to 0.1%). V and J are TRBV10-1 and TRBJ2-7; D uncertain. This CDR3 is built from 15 residues. Germline values: CDR1 WNHNN, CDR2 SYGVQD (reference sequence). The V end lost 11 bases, the J end lost 7 bases, and 27 bases lay between the germline ends. CDR3 residues: CARHRGQPSYDEQYF. CDR3 DNA sequence: TGCGCCCGTCACCGTGGCCAGCCTTCCTACGATGAGCAGTACTTC.

The chain is built from TRBV4-3 and TRBJ2-7; TRBD2 matches 8 bases. Trimming took 0 bases from V and 7 from J; bases not matched to a gene: 2. CDR3 length: 13 amino acids. Germline V gene data show CDR1 as LGHNA and CDR2 as YSLEER. The CDR3 protein is CASSQDTGGEQYF. In DNA, the CDR3 is TGCGCCAGCAGCCAAGATACGGGGGGGGAGCAGTACTTC.

Only a few counts were recorded for this clonotype. The gene calls are TRBV6-2 or TRBV6-3 and TRBJ2-7; D tentatively fits TRBD1 or TRBD2 (7 bases each). This CDR3 has 15 residues. Germline values: CDR1 MNHEY, CDR2 SVGEGT. V lost 7 bases to trimming and J lost 7 bases, with 23 bases between them. The CDR3 DNA reads TGTGCCAGCACCCCCGAGGGAGGGGGCGCTTATGAGCAGTACTTC. Protein product: CASTPEGGGAYEQYF.

Judged by abundance, this clonotype is medium-sized. This chain connects TRBV5-1 to TRBJ2-1, with D perhaps matching TRBD1 or TRBD2 (7 bases each). There are 15 residues in the CDR3. Between the trimmed V and J ends, which lost 4 bases and 8 bases, there was a span of 19 bases. Germline-derived CDR1 and CDR2 are SGHRS and YFSETQ. CDR3 nucleotide sequence: TGCGCCAGCAGCCCAGGGGGGGGGACTTTCGATGAGCAGTTCTTC. This codes for CASSPGGGTFDEQFF.

Turning to this clonotype: The final CDR3 position lacks the conserved phenylalanine or tryptophan, pointing to a likely read error. The chain carries TRBV7-8 and TRBJ1-2; a weak D match, TRBD1 (6 bases). Looked up from germline, CDR1 is SGHVS and CDR2 is FQNEAQ. This CDR3 has 14 amino acids. CDR3 protein: CAGSQTGQNYGYTL. In nucleotides, the CDR3 is TGTGCCGGCAGCCAGACGGGACAAAACTATGGCTACACCCTC.

The chain is built from TRBV5-1 and TRBJ1-2; D remains unclear. The germline gives CDR1 SGHRS, CDR2 YFSETQ. The CDR3 is 16 residues long. V lost 1 base, J lost 4 bases, and 17 bases lay in between. The CDR3 nucleotides read TGCGCCAGCAGCTTGACCTGGACCCGTCCCCCCTATGGCTACACCTTC. This encodes CASSLTWTRPPYGYTF.

The chain links TRBV28 to TRBJ2-7; weak D call: TRBD2 (5 bases). CDR1 and CDR2 (germline): MDHEN, SYDVKM. This CDR3 has 14 residues. Trimming pared 3 bases from V and 6 bases from J, leaving 15 bases between. In DNA form, the CDR3 reads TGTGCCAGCAGTTTTGGAATCGGGGTCAGCGAGCAGTACTTC. Translating gives CASSFGIGVSEQYF.

CDR3 in DNA: TGTGCCACCAGTGAGGGACAGGGGAACACTGAAGCTTTCTTT. This gives the protein CATSEGQGNTEAFF. This chain connects TRBV24-1 to TRBJ1-1; 9 nucleotides match TRBD1. The V segment lost 4 bases and the J segment 1 base; nucleotides outside the gene matches: 0. Germline CDR1 is KGHDR and CDR2 is SFDVKD. The CDR3 covers 14 residues.

The chain joins TRBV12-3 or TRBV12-4 to TRBJ2-7, with D perhaps TRBD1 (6 bases). The ends were cut back, 5 bases at V and 4 bases at J, with 15 bases in the middle. The CDR3 consists of 14 residues. The CDR3 sequence is CASSPFYREYEQYF. The CDR3 region has the DNA TGTGCCAGCAGTCCCTTTTACAGGGAGTACGAGCAGTACTTC.

This clonotype was seen only a few times. The gene calls are TRBV7-2 and TRBJ2-3, with 7 bases identical to TRBD2. V trimming: 5 bases; J trimming: 8 bases; junction bases outside the gene matches: 10. The germline V gene has CDR1 SGHTA and CDR2 FQGNSA. The CDR3 spans 14 residues. The CDR3 here is CASSIKPSGGTQYF. For the CDR3, the DNA is TGTGCCAGCAGCATCAAACCATCGGGGGGTACGCAGTATTTT.

The chain recombines TRBV7-9 with TRBJ1-1, with D unclear. Germline loops: CDR1 SEHNR, CDR2 FQNEAQ (reference sequence). Trimming took 1 base from V and 3 from J, leaving 9 bases between them. The CDR3 contains 14 residues. This chain's CDR3 is CASSLDPRYTEAFF. The CDR3, as DNA: TGTGCCAGCAGCTTAGACCCCCGGTACACTGAAGCTTTCTTT.

This clonotype is classed as large. The chain carries TRBV19 and TRBJ1-1; the match to TRBD1 covers 9 bases. The CDR3 totals 14 residues. The trim removed 7 bases at V and 8 bases at J, leaving 11 bases unmatched. In germline, CDR1 is LNHDA, CDR2 SQIVND (reference sequence). CDR3 amino acids: CASISPGTGKEAFF. CDR3 bases: TGTGCCAGTATCTCACCTGGGACAGGGAAGGAAGCTTTCTTT.

The J gene is TRBJ2-3, the V gene TRBV7-6; D is ambiguous. Looked up from germline, CDR1 is SGHVS and CDR2 is FNYEAQ. Trimming left V 5 bases short and J 4 bases short, with 13 bases between. The CDR3 sequence is 14 residues long. This chain's CDR3 is CASSRPQRADTQYF. CDR3 coding DNA: TGTGCCAGCAGCCGCCCCCAACGAGCAGATACGCAGTATTTT.

Judged by abundance, this clonotype is medium-sized. This sequence may be a read error, since a much larger clone differs from it by one base. The V gene is TRBV7-2, the J gene TRBJ1-1, with 7 bases lining up with TRBD1. The CDR3 contains 14 residues. With 5 bases clipped from V and 3 bases from J, the junction kept 6 bases outside the gene matches. Germline CDR1 SGHTA, CDR2 FQGNSA. As DNA, the CDR3 is TGTGCCAGCAGCATGACAGGGCTTGACACTGAAGCTTTCTTT. Amino acid sequence: CASSMTGLDTEAFF.

The chain recombines TRBV11-2 with TRBJ2-5; D may be TRBD2 (6 bases). Germline CDR1 is SGHAT and CDR2 is FQNNGV. There are 14 residues in the CDR3. V shed 3 bases and J shed 4 bases, with 12 bases lying between them. This CDR3 reads CASSFILGGETQYF. DNA of the CDR3: TGTGCCAGCAGCTTTATTTTGGGGGGAGAGACCCAGTACTTC.

The chain couples TRBV29-1 to TRBJ2-7, with D uncertain. The V and J ends lost 7 bases and 6 bases respectively, with 13 bases between them. CDR3 length: 11 residues. Germline CDR1 is SQVTM and CDR2 is ANQGSEA. The CDR3 DNA sequence: TGCAGCGCCCGAATCCCTTTCGAGCAGTACTTC. This sequence encodes CSARIPFEQYF.

This clonotype is classed as medium-sized. The CDR3 bases are TGCGCCAGCAGCTGGTCCCGGGACATCCACTCGGAGCATTTT. Protein: CASSWSRDIHSEHF. V gene TRBV5-1 combines with J gene TRBJ1-5; D might be TRBD1 (6 bases). This CDR3 contains 14 residues. V was clipped by 3 bases and J by 14 bases, with 21 bases between them. CDR1 and CDR2 from the germline V gene are SGHRS and YFSETQ.

By its share, this clonotype is medium-sized (0.01 to 0.1%). The rearrangement uses TRBV4-1 and TRBJ2-3; D is perhaps TRBD2 (5 bases). With 3 bases removed from V and 0 bases from J, the gap between germline ends came to 16 bases. Germline V lookup: CDR1 MGHRA, CDR2 YSYEKL. This CDR3 has 17 residues. CDR3 sequence reads: CASSHTPGLSSTDTQYF. The DNA for the CDR3 is TGCGCCAGCAGCCACACTCCTGGACTTTCTAGCACAGATACGCAGTATTTT.

This clonotype appeared a single time. V and J are TRBV20-1 and TRBJ1-5; D remains ambiguous. Germline assignment: CDR1 DFQATT and CDR2 SNEGSKA (reference sequence). The V end lost 3 bases, the J end lost 0 bases, and 6 bases lay between the germline ends. This CDR3 is 13 amino acids long. CDR3 protein: CSASRGSNQPQHF. For the CDR3, the DNA is TGCAGTGCTAGTCGGGGTAGCAATCAGCCCCAGCATTTT.

Turning to this clonotype: This could be a read error, since a much larger clone is one nucleotide away. No conserved phenylalanine or tryptophan is present at the end of the CDR3, so a read error is the likely explanation. The chain recombines TRBV5-6 with TRBJ1-6; 7 positions match TRBD1. The CDR3 is made up of 13 amino acids. CDR1 and CDR2 (germline): SGHDT, YYEEEE. Unmatched junction bases numbered 3, after V lost 5 bases and J lost 7 bases. In DNA form, the CDR3 reads TGTGCCAGCAGGGGACAGTCGAATTCACCCCTCCACTCT. Translating it yields CASRGQSNSPLHS.

The chain couples TRBV5-6 to TRBJ1-1, with no clear D. Trimming shortened V by 5 bases and J by 5 bases, and 16 bases separated the two germline ends. The CDR3 has 14 residues. Germline V gene data show CDR1 as SGHDT and CDR2 as YYEEEE. CDR3 in DNA: TGTGCCAGCAGTTCGGATAAATGGGATACTGAAGCTTTCTTT. Amino acid sequence: CASSSDKWDTEAFF.

The rearrangement uses TRBV20-1 and TRBJ2-5; D is unclear. Germline values: CDR1 DFQATT, CDR2 SNEGSKA (reference sequence). The germline V and J ends were trimmed by 3 bases and 2 bases, with 13 bases remaining between them. This CDR3 has 14 residues. CDR3 nucleotides: TGCAGTGCTAGGGTCCGCACCAATCAAGAGACCCAGTACTTC. Amino acids: CSARVRTNQETQYF.